These T cell receptor beta chains were read from a single sample in a study of shared clonotypes between healthy human individuals. Libraries were prepared by immunoSEQ multiplex PCR; TCRdb keeps only in-frame clonotypes and omits some of them. Of about 2 million clones listed, 90% to 95% are singletons. Specimen: naive CD4+ T cells sorted from blood. These receptors all come from a man between 18 and 35 years old in good health. The CDR3 runs from the conserved cysteine through the conserved F or W. The order of the fields is CDR3 protein, CDR3 DNA, clone size, V gene, J gene, D gene. The D gene is left open where the match is weak. Clone size is not always given. Where it is, it says once, few, many or a class for expanded clones.

CDR3aa: CASSLVPATDTQYF; CDR3nt: TGTGCCAGCAGCTTGGTCCCAGCGACAGATACGCAGTATTTT; abundance: .; v_gene: TRBV5-6; j_gene: TRBJ2-3; d_gene: .
CDR3aa: CASSQTRGGTGYNEQFF; CDR3nt: TGTGCCAGTAGTCAAACGCGGGGCGGTACAGGGTACAATGAGCAGTTCTTC; abundance: .; v_gene: TRBV19; j_gene: TRBJ2-1; d_gene: .
CDR3aa: CASSLNSGANTGELFF; CDR3nt: TGTGCCAGCAGCTTAAATTCGGGGGCCAACACCGGGGAGCTGTTTTTT; abundance: .; v_gene: TRBV7-3; j_gene: TRBJ2-2; d_gene: .
CDR3aa: CASSRTEDLQYF; CDR3nt: TGTGCCAGCTCACGTACAGAGGACCTCCAGTACTTC; abundance: .; v_gene: TRBV18; j_gene: TRBJ2-7; d_gene: .
CDR3aa: CASSPDGSAQRISPLHF; CDR3nt: TGTGCCAGCTCACCAGATGGCTCTGCCCAAAGGATTTCACCCCTCCACTTT; abundance: .; v_gene: TRBV18; j_gene: TRBJ1-6; d_gene: .
CDR3aa: CASSYAPEGAEAFF; CDR3nt: TGTGCCAGCAGTTACGCCCCCGAGGGCGCTGAAGCTTTCTTT; abundance: .; v_gene: TRBV6-5; j_gene: TRBJ1-1; d_gene: .
CDR3aa: CASSLGGASSYNSPLHF; CDR3nt: TGTGCCAGCAGCTTGGGGGGGGCCAGCTCCTATAATTCACCCCTCCACTTT; abundance: few; v_gene: TRBV5-4; j_gene: TRBJ1-6; d_gene: .
CDR3aa: CSIPGQGIEETQYF; CDR3nt: TGCAGCATACCGGGACAGGGGATCGAAGAGACCCAGTACTTC; abundance: once; v_gene: TRBV29-1; j_gene: TRBJ2-5; d_gene: TRBD1
CDR3aa: CASSLPLPSGTEKLAGAYEQYF; CDR3nt: TGCGCCAGCAGCTTGCCTCTCCCATCCGGGACAGAGAAACTAGCGGGCGCCTACGAGCAGTACTTC; abundance: .; v_gene: TRBV5-1; j_gene: TRBJ2-7; d_gene: TRBD2
CDR3aa: CASSLINREGYTF; CDR3nt: TGTGCCAGTAGCCTAATCAACAGGGAGGGCTACACCTTC; abundance: .; v_gene: TRBV19; j_gene: TRBJ1-2; d_gene: .
CDR3aa: CASSIDRRNTGELFF; CDR3nt: TGTGCCAGCAGCATAGACAGGAGAAACACCGGGGAGCTGTTTTTT; abundance: .; v_gene: TRBV5-6; j_gene: TRBJ2-2; d_gene: .
CDR3aa: CATQTGNLKGYTF; CDR3nt: TGTGCCACACAGACAGGGAACCTGAAAGGCTACACCTTC; abundance: .; v_gene: TRBV28; j_gene: TRBJ1-2; d_gene: TRBD1
CDR3aa: CASSALAGGTYNEQFF; CDR3nt: TGTGCCAGCAGCGCCTTAGCGGGGGGAACCTACAATGAGCAGTTCTTC; abundance: .; v_gene: TRBV9; j_gene: TRBJ2-1; d_gene: TRBD2
CDR3aa: CASSAEGGSIETQYF; CDR3nt: TGTGCCAGCAGCGCCGAAGGGGGCTCGATTGAGACCCAGTACTTC; abundance: .; v_gene: TRBV9; j_gene: TRBJ2-5; d_gene: TRBD1
CDR3aa: CASSSQMMNTEAFF; CDR3nt: TGTGCCAGCAGTTCACAGATGATGAACACTGAAGCTTTCTTT; abundance: once; v_gene: TRBV27; j_gene: TRBJ1-1; d_gene: .
CDR3aa: CAWSGSGGARVEQFF; CDR3nt: TGTGCCTGGAGTGGTAGCGGGGGGGCCCGGGTTGAGCAGTTCTTC; abundance: .; v_gene: TRBV30; j_gene: TRBJ2-1; d_gene: TRBD2
CDR3aa: CASSFRLAGGPDTQYF; CDR3nt: TGTGCCAGCAGTTTTAGACTAGCGGGAGGGCCAGATACGCAGTATTTT; abundance: .; v_gene: TRBV27; j_gene: TRBJ2-3; d_gene: TRBD2
CDR3aa: CASSPLVRDTEAFF; CDR3nt: TGTGCCAGCAGCCCCTTGGTTAGAGACACTGAAGCTTTCTTT; abundance: .; v_gene: TRBV7-2; j_gene: TRBJ1-1; d_gene: .
CDR3aa: CATGSWGVLYNEQFF; CDR3nt: TGCGCCACCGGGAGTTGGGGGGTCCTCTACAATGAGCAGTTCTTC; abundance: .; v_gene: TRBV10-2; j_gene: TRBJ2-1; d_gene: .
CDR3aa: CASSQPHPADTQYF; CDR3nt: TGCGCCAGCAGCCAACCTCACCCGGCAGATACGCAGTATTTT; abundance: .; v_gene: TRBV4-1; j_gene: TRBJ2-3; d_gene: .
CDR3aa: CASSLVGGSYEQYF; CDR3nt: TGTGCCAGCAGCTTGGTGGGGGGATCCTACGAGCAGTACTTC; abundance: .; v_gene: TRBV5-6; j_gene: TRBJ2-7; d_gene: .
CDR3aa: CASSSGFQETQYF; CDR3nt: TGTGCCAGCTCCTCAGGGTTCCAAGAGACCCAGTACTTC; abundance: .; v_gene: TRBV18; j_gene: TRBJ2-5; d_gene: .
CDR3aa: CASSLVDRNYGYTF; CDR3nt: TGTGCCAGCAGCTTGGTAGACAGGAACTATGGCTACACCTTC; abundance: once; v_gene: TRBV5-6; j_gene: TRBJ1-2; d_gene: .
CDR3aa: CASTPSGQSATGELFF; CDR3nt: TGTGCCAGTACCCCCTCCGGGCAGAGCGCCACCGGGGAGCTGTTTTTT; abundance: .; v_gene: TRBV19; j_gene: TRBJ2-2; d_gene: .
CDR3aa: CASSTEGVSGNTIYF; CDR3nt: TGTGCCAGCAGCACGGAGGGGGTCTCTGGAAACACCATATATTTT; abundance: .; v_gene: TRBV5-4; j_gene: TRBJ1-3; d_gene: .
CDR3aa: CASSPFLAGPFSYNEQFF; CDR3nt: TGTGCTAGCAGCCCTTTCCTAGCGGGTCCCTTCTCCTACAATGAGCAGTTCTTC; abundance: .; v_gene: TRBV7-7; j_gene: TRBJ2-1; d_gene: TRBD2
CDR3aa: CASSPPLAGGTDTQYF; CDR3nt: TGTGCCAGCTCACCCCCACTAGCGGGAGGCACAGATACGCAGTATTTT; abundance: .; v_gene: TRBV18; j_gene: TRBJ2-3; d_gene: TRBD2
CDR3aa: CASSEAVLGRSGDTQYF; CDR3nt: TGTGCCAGCAGTGAAGCTGTTTTGGGACGCTCGGGGGATACGCAGTATTTT; abundance: .; v_gene: TRBV6-1; j_gene: TRBJ2-3; d_gene: .
CDR3aa: CASSPPGGDTDTQYF; CDR3nt: TGTGCCAGCTCACCACCTGGTGGGGACACAGATACGCAGTATTTT; abundance: .; v_gene: TRBV18; j_gene: TRBJ2-3; d_gene: .
CDR3aa: CASGPQGAIYTEAFF; CDR3nt: TGTGCCAGCGGGCCACAGGGGGCGATTTATACTGAAGCTTTCTTT; abundance: .; v_gene: TRBV6-1; j_gene: TRBJ1-1; d_gene: TRBD1
CDR3aa: CASSPPGQNYGYTF; CDR3nt: TGTGCCAGCAGCCCGCCGGGACAAAACTATGGCTACACCTTC; abundance: .; v_gene: TRBV28; j_gene: TRBJ1-2; d_gene: .
CDR3aa: CAISRRDRDLYGYTF; CDR3nt: TGTGCCATCAGTAGGCGGGACAGGGATCTCTATGGCTACACCTTC; abundance: .; v_gene: TRBV10-3; j_gene: TRBJ1-2; d_gene: TRBD1
CDR3aa: CASSVETGRNEKLFF; CDR3nt: TGTGCCAGCAGTGTCGAGACAGGGCGGAATGAAAAACTGTTTTTT; abundance: .; v_gene: TRBV25-1; j_gene: TRBJ1-4; d_gene: TRBD1
CDR3aa: CASSIANPRPPNTEAFF; CDR3nt: TGTGCCAGTAGTATAGCTAACCCCAGACCACCGAACACTGAAGCTTTCTTT; abundance: .; v_gene: TRBV19; j_gene: TRBJ1-1; d_gene: .
CDR3aa: CASWGGAGSYNSPLHF; CDR3nt: TGTGCCAGCTGGGGGGGCGCGGGCTCCTATAATTCACCCCTCCACTTT; abundance: .; v_gene: TRBV27; j_gene: TRBJ1-6; d_gene: .
CDR3aa: CASSTTGFSGNTIYF; CDR3nt: TGTGCCAGCAGTACTACAGGGTTTTCTGGAAACACCATATATTTT; abundance: .; v_gene: TRBV6-5; j_gene: TRBJ1-3; d_gene: .
CDR3aa: CASSLRTSVSTDTQYF; CDR3nt: TGCGCCAGCAGCCTAAGGACTAGCGTTAGCACAGATACGCAGTATTTT; abundance: .; v_gene: TRBV5-1; j_gene: TRBJ2-3; d_gene: TRBD2
CDR3aa: CASSDEGTSTDTQYF; CDR3nt: TGTGCCAGCAGTGATGAGGGGACTAGCACAGATACGCAGTATTTT; abundance: .; v_gene: TRBV2; j_gene: TRBJ2-3; d_gene: .
CDR3aa: CASSVGLGGETQYF; CDR3nt: TGTGCCAGCAGCGTAGGACTGGGGGGGGAGACCCAGTACTTC; abundance: .; v_gene: TRBV9; j_gene: TRBJ2-5; d_gene: TRBD2
CDR3aa: CASSYGEVNQPQHF; CDR3nt: TGTGCCAGCAGTTACGGCGAAGTGAATCAGCCCCAGCATTTT; abundance: .; v_gene: TRBV6-6; j_gene: TRBJ1-5; d_gene: .
CDR3aa: CAWSVGPSNQPQHF; CDR3nt: TGTGCCTGGAGTGTAGGCCCTAGCAATCAGCCCCAGCATTTT; abundance: .; v_gene: TRBV30; j_gene: TRBJ1-5; d_gene: .